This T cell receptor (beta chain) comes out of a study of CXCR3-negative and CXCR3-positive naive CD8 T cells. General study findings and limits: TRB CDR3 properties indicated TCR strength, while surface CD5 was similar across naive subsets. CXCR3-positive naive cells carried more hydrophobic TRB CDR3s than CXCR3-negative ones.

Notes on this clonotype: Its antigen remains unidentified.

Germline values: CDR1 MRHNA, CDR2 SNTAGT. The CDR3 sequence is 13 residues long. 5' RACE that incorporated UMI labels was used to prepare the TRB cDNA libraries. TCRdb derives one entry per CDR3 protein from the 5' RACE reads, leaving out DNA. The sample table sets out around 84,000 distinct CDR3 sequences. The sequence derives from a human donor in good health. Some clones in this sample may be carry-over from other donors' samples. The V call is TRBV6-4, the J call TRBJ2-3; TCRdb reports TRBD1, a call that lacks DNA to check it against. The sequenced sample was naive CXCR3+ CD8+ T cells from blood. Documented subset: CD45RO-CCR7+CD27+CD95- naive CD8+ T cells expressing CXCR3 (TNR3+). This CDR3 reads CASSRTATDTQYF.